The 30 T cell receptor beta chains listed next were all sequenced from one sample in a study of beta chain features in type 1 diabetes. The sequenced template was cDNA made from the entire isolated RNA. The repertoire was sequenced with immunoSEQ multiplex PCR; TCRdb's copy has only in-frame clones and lacks some. The sample has 900,000 or so clones, about 17% seen once. What was sequenced was naive CD4+ T cells from blood. The receptors stem from a woman younger than 30 in good health.

This clone was seen more than once but under ten times. The genes are TRBV5-1 and TRBJ2-2, with 8 bases matching TRBD1. CDR3 length equals 16 residues. Germline V lookup: CDR1 SGHRS, CDR2 YFSETQ. V lost 4 bases and J lost 5; bases outside the gene matches: 10. CDR3 nucleotides: TGCGCCAGCAGCCCCGGACAGGGCCCTCCAACCGGGGAGCTGTTTTTT. This gives the protein CASSPGQGPPTGELFF.

This clone turned up a few times. This chain links TRBV28 with TRBJ2-1, with D tentatively TRBD1 (5 bases). Germline CDR1 and CDR2: MDHEN and SYDVKM. Trimming removed 7 bases from V and 5 bases from J, with 12 bases in between. The CDR3 runs 13 residues. CDR3 sequence reads: CASTLDSHNEQFF. The DNA for the CDR3 is TGTGCCAGCACCCTCGACAGTCACAATGAGCAGTTCTTC.

The chain links TRBV6-5 to TRBJ1-2, with TRBD1 as a possible D gene (6 bases). The germline CDR1 and CDR2 sequences are MNHEY and SVGAGI. The CDR3 is made up of 15 amino acids. V lost 2 bases to trimming and J lost 8 bases, with 18 bases between them. The DNA of the CDR3 is TGTGCCAGCAGTTACCGCCGGACAGTCCTCCAGGGCTACACCTTC. It yields the protein CASSYRRTVLQGYTF.

The chain carries TRBV28 and TRBJ2-7, with D hard to call. V was trimmed by 8 bases and J by 5 bases, leaving 13 bases between them. The V gene's germline CDR1 is MDHEN and CDR2 SYDVKM. The CDR3 is made up of 12 amino acids. The CDR3, as DNA: TGTGCCAGCCGCTGGGGATTCGACGAGCAGTACTTC. This sequence encodes CASRWGFDEQYF.

The V call is TRBV5-1, the J call TRBJ2-3, with no clear D. The CDR3 contains 13 residues. The germline CDR1 and CDR2 sequences are SGHRS and YFSETQ. Trimming cost V 1 base and J 3 bases, with 6 bases left between them. The CDR3 nucleotides are TGCGCCAGCAGCTTGCGACGGACAGATACGCAGTATTTT. Amino acid sequence: CASSLRRTDTQYF.

V gene TRBV25-1 combines with J gene TRBJ2-5, with D possibly being TRBD1 or TRBD2 (5 bases each). The V end lost 4 bases, the J end lost 1 base, and 13 bases lay between the germline ends. The CDR3 consists of 15 residues. CDR1 is MGHDK, CDR2 SYGVNS, per germline. CDR3 sequence reads: CASSAITGGQETQYF. The CDR3 region has the DNA TGTGCCAGCAGTGCAATTACAGGAGGCCAAGAGACCCAGTACTTC.

This clone was observed a handful of times. Other DNA sequences in this sample translate to the same CDR3. V and J are TRBV2 and TRBJ2-5, with 7 bases that match TRBD1. V shed 5 bases and J 2 bases; nucleotides not matched to a gene: 2. CDR3 length equals 13 residues. Germline assignment: CDR1 SNHLY and CDR2 FYNNEI. The CDR3 nucleotides are TGTGCCAGCAGTTACAGGGGACAAGAGACCCAGTACTTC. Translating it yields CASSYRGQETQYF.

This clone occurred a few times. V usage is TRBV7-8 and J usage is TRBJ2-5; D unclear. With 0 bases removed from V and 7 bases from J, the gap between germline ends came to 21 bases. The germline V gene has CDR1 SGHVS and CDR2 FQNEAQ. The CDR3 sequence is 17 residues long. The CDR3 DNA sequence: TGTGCCAGCAGCTTAGCTCCCATACAAACGGGTGGCGGGACCCAGTACTTC. Its translation: CASSLAPIQTGGGTQYF.

Comments on this clone: The sample contains more than one DNA sequence encoding this CDR3. The V and J genes are TRBV2 and TRBJ1-5, with 8 bases identical to TRBD1. CDR3 length: 14 residues. Germline assignment: CDR1 SNHLY and CDR2 FYNNEI. Trimming removed 6 bases from V and 4 bases from J; junction bases left unmatched: 5. CDR3 in amino acids: CASRGGQGNQPQHF. The CDR3 bases are TGTGCCAGCAGGGGAGGACAGGGTAATCAGCCCCAGCATTTT.

The V call is TRBV7-2, the J call TRBJ2-1, with 9 nucleotides matching TRBD2. CDR1 is SGHTA, CDR2 FQGNSA, per germline. This CDR3 spans 15 amino acids. V lost 1 base to trimming and J lost 6 bases; unmatched junction nucleotides: 4. The CDR3 sequence is CASSLGGLATNEQFF. The DNA for the CDR3 is TGTGCCAGCAGCTTAGGGGGACTAGCTACCAATGAGCAGTTCTTC.

The chain has TRBV5-1 and TRBJ2-5; 11 positions agree with TRBD1. The V gene end was trimmed by 0 bases and the J gene end by 7 bases; junction bases not matched to a gene: 8. The CDR3 loop spans 16 amino acids. The germline V gene encodes CDR1 SGHRS and CDR2 YFSETQ. In nucleotides, the CDR3 is TGCGCCAGCAGCTTGGAATTTGGACAGGGGGCTGCGACCCAGTACTTC. Protein product: CASSLEFGQGAATQYF.

Only a few counts were recorded for this clone. The V gene is TRBV10-3, the J gene TRBJ2-1, with TRBD2 matching over 15 bases. The CDR3 runs 17 residues. Germline CDR1 and CDR2: ENHRY and SYGVKD. J was trimmed by 6 bases and V by 6 bases; bases with no gene match: 9. The CDR3 coding sequence is TGTGCCATCAGCTTTGGACTAGCGGGAGGGGTAAGCAATGAGCAGTTCTTC. This gives the protein CAISFGLAGGVSNEQFF.

The sample holds a few counts of this clone. The chain links TRBV5-6 to TRBJ1-4, with D possibly being TRBD1 (6 bases). V dropped 1 base and J dropped 5 bases, with 15 bases sitting between them. This CDR3 region has 16 residues. Germline CDR1 and CDR2: SGHDT and YYEEEE. The CDR3 DNA sequence: TGTGCCAGCAGCTTGTGGGGGGGCGGAAGAAATGAAAAACTGTTTTTT. Translating gives CASSLWGGGRNEKLFF.

This clone was seen more than once but under ten times. V is TRBV5-4 and J is TRBJ2-1; 8 bases line up with TRBD2. CDR1 is SGHNT and CDR2 is YYREEE in the germline V gene (reference sequence). The CDR3 covers 14 residues. V lost 0 bases, J lost 7 bases, and 3 bases stayed unmatched. The CDR3 is CASSLERGGNEQFF. CDR3 nucleotide sequence: TGTGCCAGCAGCTTGGAGCGCGGGGGGAATGAGCAGTTCTTC.

In this sample, this clone turned up a few times. V usage is TRBV5-4 and J usage is TRBJ1-2, with TRBD1 as a possible D gene (6 bases). The CDR3 extends over 16 amino acids. Germline V gives CDR1 SGHNT, CDR2 YYREEE (reference sequence). Trimming took 4 bases from V and 6 from J, leaving 22 bases between them. For the CDR3, the DNA is TGTGCCAGCAGCCGAGTCTACGGGACATCCGAAAATGGCTACACCTTC. It translates to CASSRVYGTSENGYTF.

The sample holds a few counts of this clone. The CDR3 sequence is CASSEVGQPNYGYTF. CDR3 in DNA: TGCGCCAGCAGCGAGGTGGGACAGCCAAACTATGGCTACACCTTC. The chain combines TRBV4-3 with TRBJ1-2; 7 positions match TRBD1. CDR3 length equals 15 residues. The J segment lost 2 bases and the V segment lost 5 bases, leaving 8 bases of the junction unmatched. CDR1 is LGHNA, CDR2 YSLEER, per germline.

This clone was seen a few times. The genes are TRBV5-1 and TRBJ2-7; no definite D call. The CDR3 extends over 13 amino acids. The ends were cut back, 0 bases at V and 1 base at J, with 5 bases in the middle. CDR1 is SGHRS and CDR2 is YFSETQ in the germline V gene. The CDR3 nucleotides are TGCGCCAGCAGCTTGGGCATTTCCTACGAGCAGTACTTC. Translated, it gives CASSLGISYEQYF.

This chain links TRBV6-1 with TRBJ2-6; D is unresolved. This CDR3 is 13 amino acids long. The V gene's germline CDR1 is MNHNS and CDR2 SASEGT. The ends were cut back, 6 bases at V and 0 bases at J, with 3 bases in the middle. CDR3 protein: CASRPSGANVLTF. CDR3 in DNA: TGTGCCAGCAGACCCTCTGGGGCCAACGTCCTGACTTTC.

This clone was found a few times. The chain couples TRBV1 to TRBJ2-2; TRBD1 reflects the table's D call only, with no check against the DNA. TRBV1 is an annotated pseudogene. This CDR3 region has 16 residues. DNA for the CDR3: TGCACCAGCAGCCAATCTACAGGGGGCCGAACCGGGGAGCTGTTTTTT. Protein: CTSSQSTGGRTGELFF.

The chain combines TRBV11-2 with TRBJ2-5, with 8 bases aligning to TRBD2. The CDR3 length is 13 residues. Trimming at V came to 3 bases and at J to 4 bases, leaving 1 base not matched to a gene. Germline V lookup: CDR1 SGHAT, CDR2 FQNNGV. For the CDR3, the DNA is TGTGCCAGCAGCTTCCTAGCGGGAGAGACCCAGTACTTC. Translation: CASSFLAGETQYF.

The sample holds a few counts of this clone. The CDR3: CASSKPGQGFYGYTF. The DNA for the CDR3 is TGTGCCAGCAGCAAACCGGGACAGGGTTTCTATGGCTACACCTTC. V is TRBV28 and J is TRBJ1-2; 9 bases fit TRBD1. Per the germline V gene, CDR1 is MDHEN and CDR2 is SYDVKM. V lost 6 bases to trimming and J lost 4 bases; unmatched junction nucleotides: 9. This CDR3 region has 15 residues.

V gene TRBV27 combines with J gene TRBJ2-5; D is unresolved. Germline CDR1 is MNHEY and CDR2 is SMNVEV (reference sequence). V lost 4 bases, J lost 5 bases, and 8 bases lay in between. The CDR3 length is 12 residues. CDR3: CASSSLGETQYF. CDR3 nucleotides: TGTGCCAGCAGTTCACTTGGGGAGACCCAGTACTTC.

The rearrangement joins TRBV15 to TRBJ2-1; tentative D call: TRBD1 (5 bases). Germline CDR1 is LNHNV and CDR2 is YYDKDF (reference sequence). This CDR3 is built from 14 residues. Trimming removed 3 bases from V and 2 bases from J, with 8 bases in between. The CDR3 coding sequence is TGTGCCACCAGCAGCAGGGTTCCCTACAATGAGCAGTTCTTC. This codes for CATSSRVPYNEQFF. Supplemented by reference TRBV15 and TRBJ2-1, the full variable domain reads DAMVIQNPRYQVTQFGKPVTLSCSQTLNHNVMYWYQQKSSQAPKLLFHYYDKDFNNEADTPDNFQSRRPNTSFCFLDIRSPGLGDTAMYLCATSSRVPYNEQFFGPGTRLTVL.

Only a few counts were recorded for this clone. The rearrangement joins TRBV29-1 to TRBJ2-1, with D possibly TRBD2 on 6 matching bases. The V end was cut by 4 bases, the J end by 0 bases, with 13 bases between. Germline loops: CDR1 SQVTM, CDR2 ANQGSEA. This CDR3 has 15 residues. The CDR3, as DNA: TGCAGCGTTGGCGGTAGCGGTAGCTCCTACAATGAGCAGTTCTTC. It specifies CSVGGSGSSYNEQFF.

V gene TRBV6-6 combines with J gene TRBJ2-6; no firm D call. Germline lookup yields CDR1 MNHNY and CDR2 SVGAGI (reference sequence). V lost 2 bases and J lost 4, with 6 bases in between. CDR3 length: 14 residues. CDR3 amino acids: CASSYRVGANVLTF. CDR3 DNA sequence: TGTGCCAGCAGTTACAGGGTCGGGGCCAACGTCCTGACTTTC.

This clone was recorded a few times. V usage is TRBV7-9 and J usage is TRBJ2-1; D gene uncertain. The CDR3 is 13 residues long. Trimming removed 3 bases from V and 6 bases from J, with 9 bases in between. Germline V CDR1 and CDR2: SEHNR, FQNEAQ (reference sequence). CDR3 region: CASSFPQFNEQFF. CDR3 coding DNA: TGTGCCAGCAGCTTCCCCCAGTTCAATGAGCAGTTCTTC.

The genes are TRBV9 and TRBJ1-1; D not resolved. Germline lookup yields CDR1 SGDLS and CDR2 YYNGEE. Trimming removed 1 base at V and 1 base at J, with 5 bases between. This CDR3 region has 13 residues. The CDR3 DNA reads TGTGCCAGCAGCGTACACGGGAACACTGAAGCTTTCTTT. It yields the protein CASSVHGNTEAFF.

There are a few counts of this clone. V and J are TRBV5-1 and TRBJ2-7, with 13 bases identical to TRBD2. CDR1 is SGHRS and CDR2 is YFSETQ in the germline V gene. J was trimmed by 2 bases and V by 1 base; bases with no gene match: 9. This CDR3 spans 18 amino acids. The CDR3 DNA follows: TGCGCCAGCAGCTTGAGGGGGAGAGGACTAGCGGGAGCCTACGAGCAGTACTTC. Residues: CASSLRGRGLAGAYEQYF.

As to this clone: Its ends do not fully match the called genes, so a read error is possible. The chain carries TRBV11-2 and TRBJ2-7, with TRBD2 matching 14 bases. The CDR3 consists of 14 residues. Per germline, CDR1 SGHAT and CDR2 FQNNGV. CDR3 loop: CASSPMGLAGVPNF. The CDR3 DNA is TGTGCCAGCAGCCCCATGGGACTAGCGGGAGTGCCAAACTTC.

Only a few counts were recorded for this clone. The chain combines TRBV7-2 with TRBJ2-3; the D is unclear. CDR3 length: 16 residues. CDR1 SGHTA and CDR2 FQGNSA come from the germline V gene. Trimming removed 5 bases from V and 0 bases from J, with 15 bases in between. The chain's CDR3 is CASSPIGSASTDTQYF. The CDR3 region has the DNA TGTGCCAGCAGCCCGATTGGAAGCGCTAGCACAGATACGCAGTATTTT.